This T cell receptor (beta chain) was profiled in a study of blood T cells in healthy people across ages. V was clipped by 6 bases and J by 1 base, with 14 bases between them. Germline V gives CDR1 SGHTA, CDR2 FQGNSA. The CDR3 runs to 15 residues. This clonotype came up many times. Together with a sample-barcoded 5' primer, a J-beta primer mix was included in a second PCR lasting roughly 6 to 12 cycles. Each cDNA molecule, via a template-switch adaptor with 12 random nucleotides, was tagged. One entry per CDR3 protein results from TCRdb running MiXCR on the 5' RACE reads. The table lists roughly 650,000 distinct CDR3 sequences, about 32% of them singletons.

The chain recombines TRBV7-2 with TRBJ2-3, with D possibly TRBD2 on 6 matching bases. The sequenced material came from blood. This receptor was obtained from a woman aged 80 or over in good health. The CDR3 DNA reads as TGTGCCAGCAGTATGCGGGATTTCCGCACAGATACGCAGTATTTT. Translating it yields CASSMRDFRTDTQYF.